The 26 T cell receptor beta chains reported below all come from one sample, sequenced in a study of vaccination and CD4 T cells after COVID-19. Indicated treatment: approximately nine-day PBMC culture with coronavirus spike peptide pools or control peptides (ViraFEST assay). For these receptors, no antigen is known. At the Johns Hopkins FTIC core, DNA taken from cultured CD4+ T cells was sequenced by way of the Oncomine TCR Beta short-read assay. TCRdb re-called the PCR reads through MiXCR, storing one row per CDR3 protein. The table has about 17,000 distinct CDR3 sequences, under 60% seen once. The specimen sequenced was CD4+ T cells from blood, cultured in vitro. These receptors all come from a human donor who had recovered from COVID-19.

This chain uses TRBV7-2 with TRBJ2-3; no clear D. This CDR3 region has 14 residues. V gave up 3 bases and J gave up 2 bases, with 9 bases separating them. The V gene's germline CDR1 is SGHTA and CDR2 FQGNSA. The CDR3 region has the DNA TGTGCCAGCAGCTTTGGCTTGAACACAGATACGCAGTATTTT. Translating gives CASSFGLNTDTQYF.

This clonotype appeared a few times. The chain has TRBV27 and TRBJ2-2, with 8 bases fitting TRBD2. Losses at the gene ends were 7 bases for V and 6 bases for J; bases not matched to a gene: 16. This CDR3 spans 17 amino acids. The V gene's germline CDR1 is MNHEY and CDR2 SMNVEV (reference sequence). The CDR3: CASTLQIAGGRSGELFF. DNA of the CDR3: TGTGCCAGCACCCTCCAGATCGCGGGAGGCCGCTCCGGGGAGCTGTTTTTT.

The V gene is TRBV7-2, the J gene TRBJ1-3; D is ambiguous. This CDR3 has 16 residues. Per the germline V gene, CDR1 is SGHTA and CDR2 is FQGNSA. V lost 4 bases and J 4 bases, leaving 17 bases between the germline ends. The CDR3 loop reads CASSSSFGSPGNTIYF. Written as DNA, the CDR3 is TGTGCCAGCAGCTCTAGCTTCGGATCGCCGGGAAACACCATATATTTT.

The chain carries TRBV20-1 and TRBJ1-1, with no clear D. This CDR3 has 13 amino acids. Germline loops: CDR1 DFQATT, CDR2 SNEGSKA (reference sequence). The ends were cut back, 5 bases at V and 4 bases at J, with 14 bases in the middle. In DNA form, the CDR3 reads TGCAGTGCTCCTTTCGGAGGGATCACTGAAGCTTTCTTT. Its protein is CSAPFGGITEAFF.

The CDR3: CASSLTAGGRRSTDTQYF. The CDR3 bases are TGTGCCAGCAGTTTAACGGCGGGAGGGCGACGAAGCACAGATACGCAGTATTTT. This chain uses TRBV12-3 or TRBV12-4 with TRBJ2-3; the match to TRBD2 covers 9 bases. The CDR3 spans 18 residues. The trim removed 2 bases at V and 0 bases at J, leaving 9 bases unmatched.

The chain recombines TRBV7-3 with TRBJ2-3, with 7 bases that match TRBD2. CDR3 length equals 14 residues. Trimming cost V 5 bases and J 4 bases; bases outside gene matches: 6. In germline, CDR1 is SGHTA, CDR2 FQGTGA. CDR3 DNA: TGTGCCAGCAGCGCTCAGCGGGACGCAGATACGCAGTATTTT. Translating it yields CASSAQRDADTQYF.

This clonotype was found a few times. V usage is TRBV6-1 and J usage is TRBJ1-1, with TRBD1 matching 9 bases. The ends lost 2 bases at V and 4 bases at J; junction bases unmatched: 14. The germline V gene encodes CDR1 MNHNS and CDR2 SASEGT. The CDR3 runs 18 residues. The CDR3: CASSEPPGQGFLVTEAFF. The CDR3 region has the DNA TGTGCCAGCAGTGAACCCCCGGGACAGGGATTTCTAGTCACTGAAGCTTTCTTT.

In its sample, this clonotype was seen once. The genes are TRBV9 and TRBJ2-5; possibly TRBD2 for D (5 bases). The germline CDR1 and CDR2 sequences are SGDLS and YYNGEE. Trimming took off 0 bases at V and 2 bases at J, with 11 bases between the two ends. The CDR3 extends over 15 amino acids. CDR3 loop: CASSVEDWTQETQYF. The CDR3 nucleotides are TGTGCCAGCAGCGTAGAAGATTGGACTCAAGAGACCCAGTACTTC.

This clonotype turned up a few times. This chain joins TRBV20-1 and TRBJ1-1; a possible D gene is TRBD1 (5 bases). The V gene's germline CDR1 is DFQATT and CDR2 SNEGSKA (reference sequence). The V gene lost 3 bases and the J gene lost 4 bases, with 12 bases spanning the gap. The CDR3 runs 13 residues. CDR3 bases: TGCAGTGCTAGTAAGGGGTTGGGCACTGAAGCTTTCTTT. Amino acids: CSASKGLGTEAFF.

The CDR3 DNA is TGTGCCAGCGGTAAAGGGACTTTGGTGTGGGGCTACACCTTC. Its translation is CASGKGTLVWGYTF. The V gene is TRBV2, the J gene TRBJ1-2; D perhaps matches TRBD1 (5 bases). The V gene lost 8 bases and the J gene lost 8 bases, with 21 bases spanning the gap. CDR1 is SNHLY and CDR2 is FYNNEI in the germline V gene. The CDR3 contains 14 residues. Together with reference TRBV2 and TRBJ1-2, the CDR3 gives the full variable domain: EPEVTQTPSHQVTQMGQEVILRCVPISNHLYFYWYRQILGQKVEFLVSFYNNEISEKSEIFDDQFSVERPDGSNFTLKIRSTKLEDSAMYFCASGKGTLVWGYTFGSGTRLTVV.

J is TRBJ1-5 and V is TRBV15; D is possibly TRBD1 (5 bases). Trimming left V 3 bases short and J 5 bases short, with 8 bases between. Germline loops: CDR1 LNHNV, CDR2 YYDKDF (reference sequence). The CDR3 is made up of 13 amino acids. The CDR3 region is CATSSQTDQPQHF. As DNA, the CDR3 is TGTGCCACCAGCAGTCAGACAGATCAGCCCCAGCATTTT.

This chain uses TRBV30 with TRBJ2-7; D is undetermined. In germline, CDR1 is GTSNPN, CDR2 SVGIG (reference sequence). This CDR3 has 13 amino acids. Trimming stripped 3 bases from V and 3 bases from J, with 12 bases between. CDR3 DNA sequence: TGTGCCTGGAGGGAAGACAAATTCTACGAGCAGTACTTC. Translated, it gives CAWREDKFYEQYF.

The chain uses TRBV7-2 and TRBJ1-1; no clear D gene. The CDR3 loop spans 15 amino acids. CDR1 is SGHTA and CDR2 is FQGNSA in the germline V gene. Trimming removed 5 bases from V and 2 bases from J, with 15 bases in between. The CDR3 DNA follows: TGTGCCAGCAGCCCACAAGAGGCCTTTAACACTGAAGCTTTCTTT. It codes for CASSPQEAFNTEAFF.

The chain couples TRBV6-5 to TRBJ2-7; D might be TRBD2 (5 bases). CDR1 and CDR2 (germline): MNHEY, SVGAGI. Trimming left V 2 bases short and J 5 bases short, with 10 bases between. The CDR3 extends over 13 amino acids. The CDR3 loop is CASSYDGINEQYF. CDR3 nucleotide sequence: TGTGCCAGCAGTTACGACGGGATTAACGAGCAGTACTTC.

This rearrangement joins TRBV11-2 to TRBJ1-2; D remains ambiguous. Trimming cost V 3 bases and J 6 bases, with 11 bases left between them. Germline loops: CDR1 SGHAT, CDR2 FQNNGV. The CDR3 runs to 13 residues. For the CDR3, the DNA is TGTGCCAGCAGCTTCGCCGGGGAGGATGGCTACACCTTC. Amino acids: CASSFAGEDGYTF.

The rearrangement uses TRBV7-9 and TRBJ2-1, with D unclear. Trimming removed 1 base from V and 4 bases from J, with 5 bases in between. Looked up from germline, CDR1 is SEHNR and CDR2 is FQNEAQ (reference sequence). CDR3 length equals 13 residues. CDR3 coding DNA: TGTGCCAGCAGCTTAGAGACGTACAATGAGCAGTTCTTC. The encoded protein is CASSLETYNEQFF.

V is TRBV12-3 or TRBV12-4 and J is TRBJ2-5; D is possibly TRBD2 (7 bases). The CDR3 runs 15 residues. Trimming removed 0 bases from V and 5 bases from J, with 13 bases in between. In nucleotides, the CDR3 is TGTGCCAGCAGTTTAGCGGGGGCGGGAGATGAGACCCAGTACTTC. It encodes CASSLAGAGDETQYF.

The chain recombines TRBV7-2 with TRBJ2-1; 8 bases match TRBD2. The junction had 1 base not matched to a gene; V was cut back by 3 bases and J by 0 bases. The germline CDR1 and CDR2 sequences are SGHTA and FQGNSA. The CDR3 runs to 15 residues. The CDR3 reads CASSLSGSSYNEQFF. The CDR3 DNA sequence: TGTGCCAGCAGCTTGAGCGGGAGCTCCTACAATGAGCAGTTCTTC.

The rearrangement uses TRBV2 and TRBJ2-7; D is possibly TRBD1 (6 bases). This CDR3 has 14 amino acids. CDR1 and CDR2 (germline): SNHLY, FYNNEI. V was clipped by 6 bases and J by 2 bases, with 14 bases between them. CDR3 DNA: TGTGCCAGCAGGGAATCGGGACATCCCTACGAGCAGTACTTC. As protein: CASRESGHPYEQYF.

This clonotype appeared a few times. The chain couples TRBV20-1 to TRBJ1-1, with D unclear. Germline loops: CDR1 DFQATT, CDR2 SNEGSKA (reference sequence). The CDR3 totals 12 residues. Trimming shortened V by 3 bases and J by 6 bases, and 11 bases separated the two germline ends. CDR3 sequence reads: CSARLRRPEAFF. The CDR3 region has the DNA TGCAGTGCTAGGCTCCGCAGGCCTGAAGCTTTCTTT.

The V call is TRBV7-3, the J call TRBJ2-2; the D is unclear. The V and J ends lost 1 base and 7 bases respectively, with 7 bases between them. Germline CDR1 is SGHTA and CDR2 is FQGTGA. This CDR3 contains 13 residues. The CDR3 region is CASSLRNGGELFF. Here the CDR3 DNA reads TGTGCCAGCAGCTTAAGAAATGGCGGGGAGCTGTTTTTT.

This clonotype was counted between two and nine times. The gene calls are TRBV19 and TRBJ1-1; D gene unclear. The germline CDR1 and CDR2 sequences are LNHDA and SQIVND (reference sequence). Trimming left V 5 bases short and J 0 bases short, with 10 bases between. This CDR3 comprises 14 residues. The CDR3 sequence: CASSLITLNTEAFF. CDR3 sequence (DNA): TGTGCCAGTAGTCTTATAACTCTGAACACTGAAGCTTTCTTT.

The chain couples TRBV2 to TRBJ1-2, with 7 bases lining up with TRBD1. This CDR3 has 18 residues. CDR1 and CDR2 from the germline V gene are SNHLY and FYNNEI. The V gene end was trimmed by 1 base and the J gene end by 2 bases; junction bases not matched to a gene: 13. The CDR3 loop reads CASSEDVPNRGLNYGYTF. The DNA for the CDR3 is TGTGCCAGCAGTGAAGATGTTCCTAACAGGGGATTAAACTATGGCTACACCTTC. The full variable domain, completed using reference TRBV2 and TRBJ1-2, is EPEVTQTPSHQVTQMGQEVILRCVPISNHLYFYWYRQILGQKVEFLVSFYNNEISEKSEIFDDQFSVERPDGSNFTLKIRSTKLEDSAMYFCASSEDVPNRGLNYGYTFGSGTRLTVV.

V and J are TRBV20-1 and TRBJ1-2, with D perhaps matching TRBD1 (5 bases). Per the germline V gene, CDR1 is DFQATT and CDR2 is SNEGSKA (reference sequence). V was shortened by 1 base and J by 4 bases, with 13 bases between the two germline ends. The CDR3 covers 14 residues. The CDR3 DNA sequence: TGCAGTGCTAGAGGACAGACCCCGAGCTATGGCTACACCTTC. It encodes CSARGQTPSYGYTF.

The chain is built from TRBV5-4 and TRBJ2-2; 8 bases line up with TRBD1. This CDR3 has 15 residues. Germline V gene lookup returns CDR1 SGHNT and CDR2 YYREEE (reference sequence). The V segment lost 4 bases and the J segment 3 bases; nucleotides outside the gene matches: 5. In DNA form, the CDR3 reads TGTGCCAGCAGCCTACAGGGGGTGGACACCGGGGAGCTGTTTTTT. Translation gives CASSLQGVDTGELFF.

This clonotype occurred a few times. The CDR3 DNA is TGTGCCAGCCTTTCTGATGGCTACGAGCAGTACTTC. It codes for CASLSDGYEQYF. The gene calls are TRBV6-1 and TRBJ2-7; D not resolved. CDR3 length equals 12 residues. V lost 8 bases, J lost 3 bases, and 11 bases lay in between. Germline lookup yields CDR1 MNHNS and CDR2 SASEGT.